The 20 T cell receptor beta chains given below trace back to one sample, sequenced in a study of OX40 agonist ivuxolimab in advanced cancers. Sequencing was performed with immunoSEQ multiplex PCR; in TCRdb, only in-frame clones are kept and a portion is missing. Found here are 90,000 or so clones, approximately 92% of them singletons; the top ten hold 0.3% to 0.4%. Sequences were derived from CD4+ or CD8+ T cells sorted from blood, sampled in a trial of the OX40 agonist ivuxolimab. These receptors all stem from an adult with an advanced solid tumor such as melanoma, head and neck, liver or kidney cancer.

The chain has TRBV6-5 and TRBJ2-3; D unclear. CDR3 length: 15 amino acids. Germline-derived CDR1 and CDR2 are MNHEY and SVGAGI. Trimming removed 0 bases at V and 5 bases at J, with 12 bases between. The CDR3 here is CASSYSFQRRDTQYF. In DNA, the CDR3 is TGTGCCAGCAGTTACTCTTTCCAGCGCCGAGATACGCAGTATTTT.

The V gene is TRBV5-1, the J gene TRBJ2-3, with no clear D. The germline V gene has CDR1 SGHRS and CDR2 YFSETQ. Trimming stripped 4 bases from V and 3 bases from J, with 12 bases between. This CDR3 is 14 amino acids long. CDR3 amino acids: CASSPQYSTDTQYF. The CDR3, as DNA: TGCGCCAGCAGCCCCCAGTATTCAACAGATACGCAGTATTTT. Complete variable domain (other parts from reference TRBV5-1 and TRBJ2-3): KAGVTQTPRYLIKTRGQQVTLSCSPISGHRSVSWYQQTPGQGLQFLFEYFSETQRNKGNFPGRFSGRQFSNSRSEMNVSTLELGDSALYLCASSPQYSTDTQYFGPGTRLTVL.

In regard to this clone: Because the CDR3's place on the DNA is in doubt, the DNA is left out and the CDR3 is given as listed by TCRdb. The gene calls are TRBV9 and TRBJ2-1; the table's D gene call, TRBD2, was not cross checked with the DNA. The CDR3 has 17 residues if both end residues are counted. The germline CDR1 and CDR2 sequences are SGDLS and YYNGEE. The CDR3 spells CASSVASGTSGTQTLFF.

This chain connects TRBV6-5 to TRBJ2-3, with a tentative D call TRBD2 (6 bases). The CDR3 runs to 13 residues. Germline CDR1 MNHEY, CDR2 SVGAGI. V shed 6 bases and J shed 3 bases, with 10 bases lying between them. The CDR3 sequence is CASRKEGTDTQYF. CDR3 DNA: TGTGCCAGCAGAAAGGAGGGAACAGATACGCAGTATTTT.

V and J are TRBV7-2 and TRBJ1-1; D might be TRBD1 (5 bases). The CDR3 runs 15 residues. V dropped 0 bases and J dropped 7 bases, with 15 bases sitting between them. The germline V gene encodes CDR1 SGHTA and CDR2 FQGNSA. The CDR3 protein is CASSLAPGRGGEAFF. The CDR3 DNA reads TGTGCCAGCAGCTTAGCTCCCGGGCGGGGGGGTGAAGCTTTCTTT.

The rearrangement links TRBV25-1 to TRBJ2-1; the D is unclear. The germline gives CDR1 MGHDK, CDR2 SYGVNS. V gave up 2 bases and J gave up 5 bases, with 19 bases separating them. CDR3 length: 17 amino acids. The CDR3: CASSELRSIAPHNEQFF. The CDR3 nucleotides read TGTGCCAGCAGTGAACTCAGATCCATAGCCCCCCACAATGAGCAGTTCTTC.

The V gene is TRBV19, the J gene TRBJ1-1; weak D call: TRBD1 (6 bases). The CDR3 extends over 16 amino acids. With 7 bases removed from V and 5 bases from J, the gap between germline ends came to 23 bases. CDR1 is LNHDA and CDR2 is SQIVND in the germline V gene (reference sequence). The CDR3 sequence: CASTPRKGTRGTEAFF. CDR3 nucleotide sequence: TGTGCCAGTACCCCACGTAAAGGGACAAGGGGAACTGAAGCTTTCTTT.

In its sample, this clone was seen once. The chain links TRBV30 to TRBJ1-1; 10 bases agree with TRBD1. CDR1 and CDR2 from the germline V gene are GTSNPN and SVGIG (reference sequence). V shed 2 bases, J shed 6 bases, and the junction held 6 bases outside the gene matches. The CDR3 runs 14 residues. The CDR3, as DNA: TGTGCCTGGAGTCACACCGGGACAGGGGCTGAAGCTTTCTTT. Translation gives CAWSHTGTGAEAFF.

V and J are TRBV5-1 and TRBJ2-5; D is tentatively TRBD1 or TRBD2 (5 bases each). Between the trimmed V and J ends, which lost 0 bases and 1 base, there was a span of 13 bases. Germline V gene lookup returns CDR1 SGHRS and CDR2 YFSETQ. This CDR3 has 16 amino acids. CDR3 residues: CASSLARGRGQETQYF. In DNA, the CDR3 is TGCGCCAGCAGCTTGGCCCGGGGTAGGGGCCAAGAGACCCAGTACTTC.

The chain links TRBV28 to TRBJ2-1, with D perhaps TRBD2 (6 bases). V lost 4 bases, J lost 2 bases, and 15 bases lay in between. CDR3 length equals 16 residues. Looked up from germline, CDR1 is MDHEN and CDR2 is SYDVKM. CDR3: CASSSPRGAPYNEQFF. DNA for the CDR3: TGTGCCAGCAGTTCACCTCGCGGGGCCCCCTACAATGAGCAGTTCTTC.

The rearrangement links TRBV7-2 to TRBJ2-1, with 12 bases fitting TRBD2. The germline V gene has CDR1 SGHTA and CDR2 FQGNSA. The CDR3 covers 17 residues. Trimming at V came to 3 bases and at J to 10 bases, leaving 13 bases not matched to a gene. For the CDR3, the DNA is TGTGCCAGCAGCTTCCTAGGGGCTAGCGGGAGGGCCGGGGAGCAGTTCTTC. This encodes CASSFLGASGRAGEQFF.

The chain uses TRBV7-9 and TRBJ2-3; D not certain. Between the trimmed V and J ends, which lost 5 bases and 2 bases, there was a span of 11 bases. This CDR3 spans 14 amino acids. Germline V gene sequence: CDR1 SEHNR, CDR2 FQNEAQ (reference sequence). The CDR3 DNA reads TGTGCCAGCAGCCCGACATCCTACACAGATACGCAGTATTTT. Translated, it gives CASSPTSYTDTQYF.

V usage is TRBV4-3 and J usage is TRBJ1-5, with TRBD1 as a possible D gene (6 bases). Trimming cost V 0 bases and J 7 bases, with 10 bases left between them. The CDR3 runs 14 residues. Per germline, CDR1 LGHNA and CDR2 YSLEER. DNA for the CDR3: TGCGCCAGCAGCCAAGATGCAGGGGTCCAGCCCCAGCATTTT. It yields the protein CASSQDAGVQPQHF.

The V gene is TRBV5-4, the J gene TRBJ1-1, with unresolved D. Trimming pared 3 bases from V and 1 base from J, leaving 10 bases between. The CDR3 has 14 amino acids. The germline V gene has CDR1 SGHNT and CDR2 YYREEE (reference sequence). The CDR3 DNA reads TGTGCCAGCAGCTCCCTTATAAGGAACACTGAAGCTTTCTTT. Amino acids: CASSSLIRNTEAFF. The whole variable domain, filled in from reference TRBV5-4 and TRBJ1-1, reads ETGVTQSPTHLIKTRGQQVTLRCSSQSGHNTVSWYQQALGQGPQFIFQYYREEENGRGNFPPRFSGLQFPNYSSELNVNALELDDSALYLCASSSLIRNTEAFFGQGTRLTVV.

The chain links TRBV6-6 to TRBJ2-7; D is perhaps TRBD1 or TRBD2 (6 bases each). CDR1 and CDR2 (germline): MNHNY, SVGAGI (reference sequence). The CDR3 is 14 amino acids. The ends were cut back, 6 bases at V and 2 bases at J, with 14 bases in the middle. In nucleotides, the CDR3 is TGTGCCAGCAGCCCTAGGGGGGCTCCCTACGAGCAGTACTTC. Its protein product is CASSPRGAPYEQYF.

The chain is built from TRBV19 and TRBJ1-5; a weak D match, TRBD1 (6 bases). CDR1 and CDR2 (germline): LNHDA, SQIVND (reference sequence). This CDR3 has 14 residues. Trimming shortened V by 7 bases and J by 7 bases, and 17 bases separated the two germline ends. CDR3 nucleotide sequence: TGTGCCAGTACTTCGCGGGGGGCTCGGCAGCCCCAGCATTTT. It codes for CASTSRGARQPQHF.

The chain carries TRBV6-1 and TRBJ1-1; D gene uncertain. V was trimmed by 9 bases and J by 4 bases, leaving 21 bases between them. The CDR3 covers 15 residues. Germline CDR1 reads MNHNS; CDR2 reads SASEGT. CDR3 region: CASPFGLEDGTEAFF. The CDR3 DNA reads as TGTGCCAGTCCGTTTGGCCTGGAGGATGGCACTGAAGCTTTCTTT.

The chain combines TRBV10-3 with TRBJ1-2; 10 nucleotides line up with TRBD1. Germline-derived CDR1 and CDR2 are ENHRY and SYGVKD. V lost 6 bases to trimming and J lost 7 bases; unmatched junction nucleotides: 14. The CDR3 is 16 residues long. The CDR3 sequence: CAISFDRGRGESGYTF. The CDR3 DNA sequence: TGTGCCATCAGCTTCGACAGGGGGCGCGGTGAATCTGGCTACACCTTC.

The genes are TRBV6-5 and TRBJ2-7; 9 bases are shared with TRBD1. V was pared by 6 bases and J by 2 bases, with 5 bases of the junction left unmatched. CDR1 is MNHEY, CDR2 SVGAGI, per germline. The CDR3 is 14 residues long. Written as DNA, the CDR3 is TGTGCCAGCAGGTTGGGACAGGGAACCTACGAGCAGTACTTC. Translated: CASRLGQGTYEQYF.

This chain joins TRBV18 and TRBJ2-3; D is uncertain. The V end lost 4 bases, the J end lost 0 bases, and 8 bases lay between the germline ends. Looked up from germline, CDR1 is KGHSH and CDR2 is LQKENI. This CDR3 spans 14 amino acids. Here the CDR3 reads CASSRGPSTDTQYF. CDR3 bases: TGTGCCAGCTCACGTGGGCCTAGCACAGATACGCAGTATTTT.